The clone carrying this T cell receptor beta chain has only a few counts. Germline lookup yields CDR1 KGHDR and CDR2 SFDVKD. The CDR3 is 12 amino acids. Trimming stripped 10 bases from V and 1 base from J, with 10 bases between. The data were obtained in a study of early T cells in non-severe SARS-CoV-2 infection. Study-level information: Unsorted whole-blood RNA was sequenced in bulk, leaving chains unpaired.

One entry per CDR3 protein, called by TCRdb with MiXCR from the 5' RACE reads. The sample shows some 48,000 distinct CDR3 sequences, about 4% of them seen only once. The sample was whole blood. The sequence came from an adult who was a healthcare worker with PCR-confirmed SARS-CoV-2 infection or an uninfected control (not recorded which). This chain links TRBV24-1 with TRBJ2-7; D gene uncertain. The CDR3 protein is CATLNGSYEQYF. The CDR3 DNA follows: TGTGCCACGTTAAATGGGTCCTACGAGCAGTACTTC.